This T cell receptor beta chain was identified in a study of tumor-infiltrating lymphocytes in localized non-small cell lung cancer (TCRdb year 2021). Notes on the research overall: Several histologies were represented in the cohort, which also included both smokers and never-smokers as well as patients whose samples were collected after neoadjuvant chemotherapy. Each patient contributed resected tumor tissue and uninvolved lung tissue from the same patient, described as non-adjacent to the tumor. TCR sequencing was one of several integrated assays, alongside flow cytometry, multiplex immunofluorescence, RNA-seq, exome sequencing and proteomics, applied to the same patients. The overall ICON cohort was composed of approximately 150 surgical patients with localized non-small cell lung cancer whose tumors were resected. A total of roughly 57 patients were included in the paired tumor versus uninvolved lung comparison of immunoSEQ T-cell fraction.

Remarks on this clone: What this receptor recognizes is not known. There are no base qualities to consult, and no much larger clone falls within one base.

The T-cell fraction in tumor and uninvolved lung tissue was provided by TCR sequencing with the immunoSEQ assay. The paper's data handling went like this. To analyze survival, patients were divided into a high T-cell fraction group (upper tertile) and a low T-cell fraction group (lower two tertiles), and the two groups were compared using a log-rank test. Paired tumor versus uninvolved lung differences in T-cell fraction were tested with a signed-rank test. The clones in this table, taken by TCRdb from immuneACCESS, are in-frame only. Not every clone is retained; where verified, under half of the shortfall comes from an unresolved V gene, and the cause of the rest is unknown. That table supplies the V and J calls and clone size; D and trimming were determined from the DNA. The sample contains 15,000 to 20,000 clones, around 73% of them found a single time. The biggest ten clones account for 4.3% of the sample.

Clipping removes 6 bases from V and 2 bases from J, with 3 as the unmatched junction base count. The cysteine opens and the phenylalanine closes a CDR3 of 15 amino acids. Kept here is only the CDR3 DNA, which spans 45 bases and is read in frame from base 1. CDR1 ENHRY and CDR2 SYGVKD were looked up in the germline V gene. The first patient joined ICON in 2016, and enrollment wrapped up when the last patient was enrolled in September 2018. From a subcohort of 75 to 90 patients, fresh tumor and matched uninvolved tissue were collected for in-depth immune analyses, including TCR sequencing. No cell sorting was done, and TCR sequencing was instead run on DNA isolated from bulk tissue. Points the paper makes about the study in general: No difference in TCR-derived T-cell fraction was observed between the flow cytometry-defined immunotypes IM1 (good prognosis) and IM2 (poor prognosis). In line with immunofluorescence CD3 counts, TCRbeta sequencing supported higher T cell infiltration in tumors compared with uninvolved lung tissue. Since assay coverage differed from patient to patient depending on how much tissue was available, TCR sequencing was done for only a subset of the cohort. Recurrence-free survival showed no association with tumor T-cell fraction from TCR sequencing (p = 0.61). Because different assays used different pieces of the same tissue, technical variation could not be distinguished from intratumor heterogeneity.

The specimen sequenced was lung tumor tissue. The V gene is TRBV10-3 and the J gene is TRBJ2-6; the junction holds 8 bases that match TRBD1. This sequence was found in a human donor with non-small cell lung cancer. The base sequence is TGTGCCATCAGCGGACAGGGAACTGGGGCCAACGTCCTGACTTTC. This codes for CAISGQGTGANVLTF.